This T cell receptor beta chain originates from a study of vaccination effects on CD4 cells after COVID-19. The germline V and J ends were trimmed by 3 bases and 1 base, with 6 bases remaining between them. There are 13 residues in the CDR3. The assay was immunoSEQ multiplex PCR, and TCRdb's table has in-frame clones only and misses some. This repertoire shows about 40,000 clones, about two thirds found once; its top ten account for roughly 7.7%. This clone has only a few counts. Its antigen is currently unknown. Other DNA variants within this sample encode the same CDR3. At the end of 9 to 11 days of culture, CD4+ T cells were isolated. Every participant took two doses of the BNT162b2 or mRNA-1273 vaccine.

The chain recombines TRBV12-3 or TRBV12-4 with TRBJ1-1; no definite D call. Here the sequenced sample was CD4+ T cells from PBMCs cultured without peptide, taken after COVID-19 vaccination. The clonotype comes from a human donor who received a COVID-19 vaccine. DNA for the CDR3: TGTGCCAGCAGTTTGGGCAAGAACACTGAAGCTTTCTTT. It encodes CASSLGKNTEAFF.